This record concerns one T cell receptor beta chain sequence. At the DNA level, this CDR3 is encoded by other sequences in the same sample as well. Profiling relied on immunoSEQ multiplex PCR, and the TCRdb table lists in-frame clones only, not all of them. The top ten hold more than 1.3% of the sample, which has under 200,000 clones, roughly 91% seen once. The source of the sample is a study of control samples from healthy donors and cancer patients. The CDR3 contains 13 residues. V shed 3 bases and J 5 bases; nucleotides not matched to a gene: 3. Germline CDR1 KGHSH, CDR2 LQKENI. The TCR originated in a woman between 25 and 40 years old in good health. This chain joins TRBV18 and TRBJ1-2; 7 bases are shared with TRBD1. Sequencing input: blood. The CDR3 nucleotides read TGTGCCAGCTCACCCGGGACAGCATATGGCTACACCTTC. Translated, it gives CASSPGTAYGYTF.